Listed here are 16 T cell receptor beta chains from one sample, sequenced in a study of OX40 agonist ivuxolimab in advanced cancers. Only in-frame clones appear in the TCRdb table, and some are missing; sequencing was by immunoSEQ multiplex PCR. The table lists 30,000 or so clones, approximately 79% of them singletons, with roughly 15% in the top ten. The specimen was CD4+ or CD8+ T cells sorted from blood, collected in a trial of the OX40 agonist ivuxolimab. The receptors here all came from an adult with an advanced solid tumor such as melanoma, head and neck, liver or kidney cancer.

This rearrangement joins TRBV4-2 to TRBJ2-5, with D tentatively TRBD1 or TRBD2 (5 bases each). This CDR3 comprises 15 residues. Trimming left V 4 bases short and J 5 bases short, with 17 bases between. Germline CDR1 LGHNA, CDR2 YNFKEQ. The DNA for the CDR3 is TGTGCCAGCAGCCTTGAGACGGATCGGGGCGAGACCCAGTACTTC. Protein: CASSLETDRGETQYF.

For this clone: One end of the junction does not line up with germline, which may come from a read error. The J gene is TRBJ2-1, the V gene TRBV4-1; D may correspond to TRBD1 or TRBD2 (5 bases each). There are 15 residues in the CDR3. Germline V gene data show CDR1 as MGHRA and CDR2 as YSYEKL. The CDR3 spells CASSPLQDRSGRLVF. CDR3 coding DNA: TGCGCCAGCAGCCCCCTCCAGGATAGATCGGGACGCTTGGTCTTC.

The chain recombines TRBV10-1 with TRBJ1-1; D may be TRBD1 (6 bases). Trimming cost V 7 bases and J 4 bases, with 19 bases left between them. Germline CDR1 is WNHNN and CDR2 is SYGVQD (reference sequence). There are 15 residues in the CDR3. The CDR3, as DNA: TGCGCCAGCATCCTGCCAACCAGGGGAGGCACTGAAGCTTTCTTT. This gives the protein CASILPTRGGTEAFF.

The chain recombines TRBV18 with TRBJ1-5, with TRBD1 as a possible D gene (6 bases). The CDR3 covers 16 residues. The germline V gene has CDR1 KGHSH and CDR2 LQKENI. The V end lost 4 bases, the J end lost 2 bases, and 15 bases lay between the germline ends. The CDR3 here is CASSQTGPSGNQPQHF. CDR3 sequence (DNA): TGTGCCAGCTCACAGACAGGCCCTTCGGGCAATCAGCCCCAGCATTTT.

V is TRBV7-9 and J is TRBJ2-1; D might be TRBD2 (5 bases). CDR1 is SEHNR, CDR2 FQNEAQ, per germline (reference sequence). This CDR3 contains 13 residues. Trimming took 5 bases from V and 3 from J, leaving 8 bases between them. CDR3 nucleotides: TGTGCCAGCAGCCCCCGGGGCTACAATGAGCAGTTCTTC. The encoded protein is CASSPRGYNEQFF.

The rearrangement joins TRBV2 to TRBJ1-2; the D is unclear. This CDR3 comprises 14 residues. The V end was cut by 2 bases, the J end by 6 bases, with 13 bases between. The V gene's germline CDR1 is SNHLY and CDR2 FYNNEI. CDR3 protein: CASSEIEAANGYTF. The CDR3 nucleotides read TGTGCCAGCAGTGAAATTGAGGCAGCTAATGGCTACACCTTC.

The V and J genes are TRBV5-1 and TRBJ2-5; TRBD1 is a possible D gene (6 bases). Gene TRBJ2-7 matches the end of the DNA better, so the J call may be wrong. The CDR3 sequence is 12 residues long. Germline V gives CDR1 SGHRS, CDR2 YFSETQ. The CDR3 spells CASSADSYEQYF. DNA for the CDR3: TGCGCCAGCAGCGCGGACAGCTACGAGCAGTACTTC.

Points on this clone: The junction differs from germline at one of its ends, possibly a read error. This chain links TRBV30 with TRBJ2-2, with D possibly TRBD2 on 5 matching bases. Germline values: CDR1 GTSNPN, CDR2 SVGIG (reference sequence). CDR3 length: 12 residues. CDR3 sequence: CAWSDEHRGAVF. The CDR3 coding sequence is TGTGCCTGGAGCGACGAACACCGGGGAGCTGTTTTT. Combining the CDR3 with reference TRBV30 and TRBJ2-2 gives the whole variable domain SQTIHQWPATLVQPVGSPLSLECTVEGTSNPNLYWYRQAAGRGLQLLFYSVGIGQISSEVPQNLSASRPQDRQFILSSKKLLLSDSGFYLCAWSDEHRGAVFGEGSRLTVL.

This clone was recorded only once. The DNA of the CDR3 is TGCGCCAGCAGCTTGGGGGCAGTTAACTATGGCTACACCTTC. Protein sequence: CASSLGAVNYGYTF. V gene TRBV5-1 combines with J gene TRBJ1-2; D not certain. The length of the CDR3 is 14 residues. Trimming took 0 bases from V and 1 from J, leaving 7 bases between them. Germline loops: CDR1 SGHRS, CDR2 YFSETQ.

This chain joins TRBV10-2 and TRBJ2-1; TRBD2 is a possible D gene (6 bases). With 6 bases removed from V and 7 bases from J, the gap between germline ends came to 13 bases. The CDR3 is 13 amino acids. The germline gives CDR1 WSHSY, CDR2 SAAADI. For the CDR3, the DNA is TGCGCCAGCAGGGGGGGTTTACCTAATGAGCAGTTCTTC. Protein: CASRGGLPNEQFF.

CDR3 bases: TGTGCCAGTAGTATGGGGGGGCGATCGCTGTTTACTGAAGCTTTCTTT. Translation gives CASSMGGRSLFTEAFF. The chain links TRBV19 to TRBJ1-1, with a possible D match to TRBD1 (6 bases). Trimming took off 3 bases at V and 5 bases at J, with 19 bases between the two ends. Germline lookup yields CDR1 LNHDA and CDR2 SQIVND (reference sequence). The CDR3 has 16 amino acids.

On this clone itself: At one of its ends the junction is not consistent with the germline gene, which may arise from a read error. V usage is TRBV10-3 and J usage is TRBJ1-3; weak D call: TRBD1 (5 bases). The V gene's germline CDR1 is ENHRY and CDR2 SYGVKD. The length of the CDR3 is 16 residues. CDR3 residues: CASSYRSGGSRNTIYF. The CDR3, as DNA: TGTGCCAGCAGTTACCGCAGCGGGGGTAGTAGAAACACCATATATTTT.

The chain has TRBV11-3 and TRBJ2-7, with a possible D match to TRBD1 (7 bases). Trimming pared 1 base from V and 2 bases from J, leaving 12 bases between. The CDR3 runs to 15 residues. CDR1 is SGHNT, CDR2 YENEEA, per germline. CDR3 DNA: TGTGCCAGCAGCTTAGTTTCCAGGGGGGCCTACGAGCAGTACTTC. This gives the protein CASSLVSRGAYEQYF.

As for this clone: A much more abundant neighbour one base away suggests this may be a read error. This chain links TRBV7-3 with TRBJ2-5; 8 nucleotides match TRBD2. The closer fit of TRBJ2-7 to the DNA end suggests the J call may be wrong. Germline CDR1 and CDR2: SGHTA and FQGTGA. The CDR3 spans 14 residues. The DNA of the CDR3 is TGTGCCAGCAGCCCGGGGGGGGGCTCCTACGAGCAGTACTTC. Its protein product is CASSPGGGSYEQYF.

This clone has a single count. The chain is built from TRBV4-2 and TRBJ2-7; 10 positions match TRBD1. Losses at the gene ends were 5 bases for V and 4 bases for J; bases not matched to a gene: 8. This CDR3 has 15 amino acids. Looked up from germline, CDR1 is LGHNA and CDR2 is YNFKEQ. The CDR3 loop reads CASSLAPGQGYEQYF. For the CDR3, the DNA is TGTGCCAGCAGCTTAGCCCCGGGACAGGGGTACGAGCAGTACTTC.

The CDR3 DNA reads as TGTGCCAGCAGTTTGGGACTAGCCAGATGGGGGACAGATACGCAGTATTTT. It specifies CASSLGLARWGTDTQYF. The rearrangement joins TRBV28 to TRBJ2-3; 9 bases match TRBD2. The germline gives CDR1 MDHEN, CDR2 SYDVKM. Germline trimming cut 3 bases from V and 3 bases from J; bases unmatched to any gene: 10. The CDR3 contains 17 residues.